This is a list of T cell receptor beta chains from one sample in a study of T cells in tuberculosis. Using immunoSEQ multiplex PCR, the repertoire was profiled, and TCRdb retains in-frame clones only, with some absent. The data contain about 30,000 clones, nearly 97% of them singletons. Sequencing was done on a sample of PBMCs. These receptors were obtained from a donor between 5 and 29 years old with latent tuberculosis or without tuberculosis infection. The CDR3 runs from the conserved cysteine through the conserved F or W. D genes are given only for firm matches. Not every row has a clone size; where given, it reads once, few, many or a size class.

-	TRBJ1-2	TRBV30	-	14	TGTGCCTGGAGTCCTTTACAGGGCAAGAGTGGCTACACCTTC	CAWSPLQGKSGYTF
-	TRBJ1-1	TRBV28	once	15	TGTGCCAGCAGTTTGCCCGAGGGGGTACCCAGTAAAGCTTTCTTT	CASSLPEGVPSKAFF
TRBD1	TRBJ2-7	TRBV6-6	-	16	TGTGCCAGCAGTTACTCTCTTGGGACAGGGAACTACGAGCAGTACTTC	CASSYSLGTGNYEQYF
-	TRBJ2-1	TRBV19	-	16	TGTGCCAGTAGCGACTCCACCTTGTCCCACCACAATGAGCAGTTCTTC	CASSDSTLSHHNEQFF
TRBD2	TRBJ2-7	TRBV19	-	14	TGTGCCAGTAGTAGTAGCGGGGGACTCTACGAGCAGTACTTC	CASSSSGGLYEQYF
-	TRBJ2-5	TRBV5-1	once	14	TGCGCCAGCAGCTTCGGACAGACCCAAGAGACCCAGTACTTC	CASSFGQTQETQYF
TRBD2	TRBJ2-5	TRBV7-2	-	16	TGTGCCAGCAGCTTAGTCGGACTAGCGATCCAAGAGACCCAGTACTTC	CASSLVGLAIQETQYF
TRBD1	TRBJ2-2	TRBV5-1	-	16	TGCGCCAGCAGCCCGTCCCCGGGACAGGGAACCGGGGAGCTGTTTTTT	CASSPSPGQGTGELFF
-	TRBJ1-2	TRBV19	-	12	TGTGCCAGTAGGTTGACAGGAGGAGGCTACACCTTC	CASRLTGGGYTF
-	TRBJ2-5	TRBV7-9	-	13	TGTGCCAGCAGCCCCCCGGGGGAAGAGACCCAGTACTTC	CASSPPGEETQYF
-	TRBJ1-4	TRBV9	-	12	TGTGCCAGCAGCCCGGGGGGGGAAAAACTGTTTTTT	CASSPGGEKLFF
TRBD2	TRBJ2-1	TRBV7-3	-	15	TGTGCCAGCAGCCAAGCGGGGGGCTCCTACAATGAGCAGTTCTTC	CASSQAGGSYNEQFF
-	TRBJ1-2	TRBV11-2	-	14	TGTGCCAGCAGCTTTCGGGGGGCCGACTATGGCTACACCTTC	CASSFRGADYGYTF
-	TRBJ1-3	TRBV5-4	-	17	TGTGCCAGCAGCTTGGAACAGGGTGTGGACTTTGGAAACACCATATATTTT	CASSLEQGVDFGNTIYF
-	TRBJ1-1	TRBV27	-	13	TGTGCCAGCAGTAGGTTGTCGGGGACTGAAGCTTTCTTT	CASSRLSGTEAFF
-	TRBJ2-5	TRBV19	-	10	TGTGCCAGTCTCGGAGAGACCCAGTACTTC	CASLGETQYF
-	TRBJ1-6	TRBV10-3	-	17	TGTGCCATCAGTGAAATCCAGGGAAGCTCCTATAATTCACCCCTCCACTTT	CAISEIQGSSYNSPLHF
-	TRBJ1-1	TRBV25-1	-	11	TGTGCCACGACGGGGAACACTGAAGCTTTCTTT	CATTGNTEAFF
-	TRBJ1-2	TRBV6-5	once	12	TGTGCCAGCAGCGTCAGTGGTGATGGCTACACCTTC	CASSVSGDGYTF
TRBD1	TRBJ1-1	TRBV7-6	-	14	TGTGCCAGCAGTCAAACAGGGGTTGTCACTGAAGCTTTCTTT	CASSQTGVVTEAFF
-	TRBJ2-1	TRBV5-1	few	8	TGCGCCAGCAGCTTGGAGCTCTTC	CASSLELF
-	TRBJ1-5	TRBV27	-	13	TGTGCCAGCAGTTTAGGTCGAGGTCAGCCCCAGCATTTT	CASSLGRGQPQHF
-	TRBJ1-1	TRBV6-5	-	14	TGTGCCAGCAGTTCCCATACAGGAAACACTGAAGCTTTCTTT	CASSSHTGNTEAFF
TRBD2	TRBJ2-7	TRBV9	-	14	TGTGCCAGCAGCGAGGGCGGGGGGACCTACGAGCAGTACTTC	CASSEGGGTYEQYF
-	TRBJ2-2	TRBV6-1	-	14	TGTGCCAGCAGTCGGACAGTCAGCACCGGGGAGCTGTTTTTT	CASSRTVSTGELFF
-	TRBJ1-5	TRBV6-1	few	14	TGTGCCAGCAGTGAGACAGGCCCCAATCAGCCCCAGCATTTT	CASSETGPNQPQHF
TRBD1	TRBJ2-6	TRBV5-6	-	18	TGTGCCAGTGCCAACCTCAGACAGGGTAACTCTGGGGCCAACGTCCTGACTTTC	CASANLRQGNSGANVLTF
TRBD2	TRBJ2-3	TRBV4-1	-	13	TGCGCCAGCAGCCAAGATCCGGCTAGCGGGCAGTATTTT	CASSQDPASGQYF
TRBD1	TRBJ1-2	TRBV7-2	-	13	TGTGCCAGCAGCTTCAACAGGGGTGACGGCTACACCTTC	CASSFNRGDGYTF
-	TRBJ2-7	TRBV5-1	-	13	TGCGCCAGCAGCTTGTTGGGCCCCTACGAGCAGTACTTC	CASSLLGPYEQYF
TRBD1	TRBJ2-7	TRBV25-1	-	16	TGTGCCAGCAGTGGACAGGGGGACCCCACCAGCTACGAGCAGTACTTC	CASSGQGDPTSYEQYF
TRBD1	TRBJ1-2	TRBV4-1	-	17	TGCGCCAGCAGCCCTGGACAGGGGGCTCTAGGAAGCTATGGCTACACCTTC	CASSPGQGALGSYGYTF
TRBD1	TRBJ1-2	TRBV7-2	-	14	TGTGCCAGCAGCGTTCACAGGGGCAACTATGGCTACACCTTC	CASSVHRGNYGYTF